The sample holds many counts of the clone carrying this T cell receptor beta chain. What it recognizes is unknown. These data belong to a study of T-cell reconstitution after alpha-beta-depleted transplantation in children. The CDR3 extends over 14 amino acids. Between the trimmed V and J ends, which lost 0 bases and 8 bases, there was a span of 11 bases. Per the germline V gene, CDR1 is MNHNS and CDR2 is SASEGT. The authors prepared the TCRbeta library with unique molecular identifiers. TCRdb independently ran MiXCR on the PCR reads; one entry per CDR3 protein. The table records more than 90,000 distinct CDR3 sequences, around 10% of them present only once. Study outcomes and limitations: Where alpha-beta T cells came from about two months after transplant was reportedly several hundred expanded graft clones. Recipient T cells and thymic progenitors that survived were the source of the high TCRbeta diversity seen at day 60 in some patients. A year had passed since transplant, and T-cell counts and diversity by then came mostly from newly produced T cells.

This TCR came from a boy aged 2-15 years with acute lymphoblastic leukemia, due to receive a stem cell transplant. J is TRBJ2-1 and V is TRBV6-1, with no clear D. Material: PBMCs, obtained before TCRalphabeta/CD19-depleted stem cell transplant. The CDR3 coding sequence is TGTGCCAGCAGTGAAGCGGCGTGGGTTTATGAGCAGTTCTTC. Protein: CASSEAAWVYEQFF.